A single sample is the source of the 30 T cell receptor beta chains below, sequenced in a study of T-cell reconstitution after alpha-beta-depleted transplantation in children. As it was prepared, the TCRbeta library received unique molecular identifiers. A single record per CDR3 protein comes from TCRdb applying MiXCR to the PCR reads. The data contain 700,000 or so distinct CDR3 sequences, 10% to 15% of them seen just once; the ten biggest clones take up 0.79%. This sample comprised PBMCs, obtained before TCRalphabeta/CD19-depleted stem cell transplant. The source is a girl aged 2 to 9 with congenital amegakaryocytic thrombocytopenia, due to receive a stem cell transplant.

The rearrangement joins TRBV16 to TRBJ2-1; either TRBD1 or TRBD2 may fit D (5 bases each). CDR1 and CDR2 (germline): KGHSY, FQNENV. The CDR3 loop spans 14 amino acids. V was trimmed by 4 bases and J by 6 bases, leaving 13 bases between them. DNA of the CDR3: TGTGCCAGCAGCCCTTCCGGGGCGAGCAATGAGCAGTTCTTC. Translating it yields CASSPSGASNEQFF.

In its sample, this clonotype was seen many times. This rearrangement joins TRBV10-3 to TRBJ2-5, with 13 nucleotides matching TRBD2. The J segment lost 2 bases and the V segment lost 4 bases, leaving 1 base of the junction unmatched. The CDR3 covers 15 residues. The germline CDR1 and CDR2 sequences are ENHRY and SYGVKD. Here the CDR3 reads CAISGTSGRQETQYF. The DNA of the CDR3 is TGTGCCATCAGTGGGACTAGCGGGAGACAAGAGACCCAGTACTTC.

This clonotype was recorded many times. The V and J genes are TRBV29-1 and TRBJ2-3, with D tentatively TRBD2 (5 bases). This CDR3 spans 13 amino acids. V was pared by 4 bases and J by 7 bases, with 15 bases between. Germline CDR1 reads SQVTM; CDR2 reads ANQGSEA. The CDR3 DNA reads as TGCAGCGTTGCCCCTGAAAACGGGAATACGCAGTATTTT. This sequence encodes CSVAPENGNTQYF.

In its sample, this clonotype was seen many times. The genes are TRBV4-1 and TRBJ1-5; D gene uncertain. Germline lookup yields CDR1 MGHRA and CDR2 YSYEKL. The CDR3 runs to 9 residues. The V and J ends lost 3 bases and 9 bases respectively, with 0 bases between them. The DNA for the CDR3 is TGCGCCAGCAGCCAGCCCCAGCATTTT. Amino acids: CASSQPQHF.

This clonotype was seen ten or more times. This chain joins TRBV7-2 and TRBJ2-3; no clear D gene. Germline loops: CDR1 SGHTA, CDR2 FQGNSA. V lost 5 bases, J lost 4 bases, and 7 bases lay in between. CDR3 size: 12 residues. CDR3 nucleotide sequence: TGTGCCAGCAGCCCCTTCGCAGATACGCAGTATTTT. It translates to CASSPFADTQYF.

This clonotype was counted between two and nine times. The V call is TRBV20-1, the J call TRBJ2-7, with TRBD1 matching over 9 bases. The CDR3 has 14 amino acids. The germline V gene has CDR1 DFQATT and CDR2 SNEGSKA (reference sequence). V trimming: 5 bases; J trimming: 1 base; junction bases outside the gene matches: 6. CDR3: CSASWDRASYEQYF. In nucleotides, the CDR3 is TGCAGTGCTTCGTGGGACAGGGCTTCCTACGAGCAGTACTTC.

This clonotype was counted between two and nine times. The chain joins TRBV5-1 to TRBJ1-6; D might be TRBD1 (6 bases). V dropped 0 bases and J dropped 10 bases, with 20 bases sitting between them. Germline assignment: CDR1 SGHRS and CDR2 YFSETQ. The CDR3 runs to 17 residues. The chain's CDR3 is CASSLEPAGTSKSPLHF. CDR3 coding DNA: TGCGCCAGCAGCTTGGAACCTGCCGGGACATCTAAGTCACCCCTCCACTTT.

In its sample, this clonotype was seen many times. In DNA form, the CDR3 reads TGCAGTGCCGTAGTAGGAGATACGCAGTATTTT. This sequence encodes CSAVVGDTQYF. The chain recombines TRBV20-1 with TRBJ2-3, with no clear D. Trimming cost V 6 bases and J 5 bases, with 9 bases left between them. The CDR3 runs to 11 residues. The germline gives CDR1 DFQATT, CDR2 SNEGSKA (reference sequence).

The CDR3 spells CASSLRTRTEAFF. For the CDR3, the DNA is TGTGCCAGCAGTTTAAGAACGCGGACTGAAGCTTTCTTT. This rearrangement joins TRBV12-3 or TRBV12-4 to TRBJ1-1, with D unresolved. The length of the CDR3 is 13 residues. Trimming took off 2 bases at V and 5 bases at J, with 9 bases between the two ends.

The sample holds many counts of this clonotype. V usage is TRBV12-3 or TRBV12-4 and J usage is TRBJ2-2; no reliable D call. Trimming took off 3 bases at V and 6 bases at J, with 2 bases between the two ends. CDR3 length: 11 residues. CDR3 nucleotides: TGTGCCAGCAGTTTCGCCGGGGAGCTGTTTTTT. The encoded protein is CASSFAGELFF.

With regard to this clonotype: Possible read error: a much larger clone is one base away. The CDR3 loop is CASSPWTVRSNQPQHF. In DNA, the CDR3 is TGTGCCAGCAGCCCCTGGACAGTCAGGTCCAATCAGCCCCAGCATTTT. The V and J genes are TRBV4-2 and TRBJ1-5; perhaps TRBD1 as D (6 bases). Germline CDR1 reads LGHNA; CDR2 reads YNFKEQ. This CDR3 contains 16 residues. V lost 4 bases and J lost 3, with 16 bases in between.

This clonotype occurred a few times. The J gene is TRBJ1-1, the V gene TRBV12-3 or TRBV12-4; 7 nucleotides match TRBD1. This CDR3 has 16 amino acids. Trimming removed 6 bases from V and 0 bases from J; junction bases left unmatched: 10. CDR3 nucleotide sequence: TGTGCCAGCAGGCTTAGGGAGGGACAGATGAACACTGAAGCTTTCTTT. Protein product: CASRLREGQMNTEAFF.

The V gene is TRBV11-2, the J gene TRBJ2-7; D may be TRBD1 (5 bases). The CDR3 spans 14 residues. Between the trimmed V and J ends, which lost 2 bases and 2 bases, there was a span of 10 bases. Germline CDR1 and CDR2: SGHAT and FQNNGV. CDR3: CASSLKTDTYEQYF. The DNA for the CDR3 is TGTGCCAGCAGCTTAAAGACAGACACCTACGAGCAGTACTTC.

This clonotype was picked up many times. The chain recombines TRBV20-1 with TRBJ2-7, with 10 bases aligning to TRBD2. Germline V CDR1 and CDR2: DFQATT, SNEGSKA (reference sequence). Trimming cost V 0 bases and J 2 bases; bases outside gene matches: 1. The CDR3 runs 14 residues. The chain's CDR3 is CSARDLAGAYEQYF. Here the CDR3 DNA reads TGCAGTGCTAGAGATCTAGCGGGAGCCTACGAGCAGTACTTC.

This chain joins TRBV14 and TRBJ2-6; D unresolved. The CDR3 runs 17 residues. Between the trimmed V and J ends, which lost 2 bases and 4 bases, there was a span of 15 bases. CDR1 is SGHDN and CDR2 is FVKESK in the germline V gene. Here the CDR3 reads CASSQLRMGLGANVLTF. DNA of the CDR3: TGTGCCAGCAGCCAATTAAGGATGGGTCTGGGGGCCAACGTCCTGACTTTC.

This rearrangement joins TRBV18 to TRBJ2-7; 9 bases agree with TRBD2. Germline values: CDR1 KGHSH, CDR2 LQKENI. This CDR3 is 15 amino acids long. Losses at the gene ends were 5 bases for V and 0 bases for J; bases not matched to a gene: 5. The CDR3 DNA is TGTGCCAGCTCAACTAGCGGGCTAAGCTCCTACGAGCAGTACTTC. Translation gives CASSTSGLSSYEQYF.

This clonotype was picked up many times. The rearrangement links TRBV5-6 to TRBJ2-5; D perhaps matches TRBD2 (5 bases). V lost 1 base, J lost 2 bases, and 12 bases lay in between. Germline V gene data show CDR1 as SGHDT and CDR2 as YYEEEE. The CDR3 loop spans 15 amino acids. CDR3 sequence: CASSLLGMNQETQYF. The CDR3 DNA is TGTGCCAGCAGCTTGCTCGGGATGAATCAAGAGACCCAGTACTTC. Full variable domain (missing parts from reference TRBV5-6 and TRBJ2-5): DAGVTQSPTHLIKTRGQQVTLRCSPKSGHDTVSWYQQALGQGPQFIFQYYEEEERQRGNFPDRFSGHQFPNYSSELNVNALLLGDSALYLCASSLLGMNQETQYFGPGTRLLVL.

The chain recombines TRBV6-1 with TRBJ2-5; tentative D call: TRBD2 (6 bases). Trimming stripped 6 bases from V and 5 bases from J, with 16 bases between. Germline V gives CDR1 MNHNS, CDR2 SASEGT. The CDR3 is 14 residues long. The CDR3 DNA is TGTGCCAGCAGACTTAGCGGAAATGGGGAGACCCAGTACTTC. This encodes CASRLSGNGETQYF.

Many counts were recorded for this clonotype. The chain has TRBV5-1 and TRBJ2-3; unclear D gene. The CDR3 is made up of 12 amino acids. Per germline, CDR1 SGHRS and CDR2 YFSETQ. V was clipped by 4 bases and J by 4 bases, with 7 bases between them. CDR3 bases: TGCGCCAGCAGCCTTAACCCAGATACGCAGTATTTT. Residues: CASSLNPDTQYF.

This clonotype was seen many times. The chain uses TRBV5-1 and TRBJ1-1; D is possibly TRBD1 (5 bases). Trimming removed 10 bases from V and 4 bases from J, with 23 bases in between. This CDR3 contains 15 residues. Germline V gene lookup returns CDR1 SGHRS and CDR2 YFSETQ. CDR3 sequence reads: CASQPGGSGGTEAFF. CDR3 coding DNA: TGCGCCTCCCAACCCGGGGGGAGCGGAGGCACTGAAGCTTTCTTT.

This clonotype was detected a few times. The gene calls are TRBV3-1 and TRBJ2-5, with 8 bases that match TRBD2. Germline CDR1 reads LGHDT; CDR2 reads YNNKEL (reference sequence). This CDR3 comprises 17 residues. V dropped 0 bases and J dropped 5; count of bases not matched to a gene: 11. The CDR3 DNA sequence: TGTGCCAGCAGCCAAGAAGACTGGTTAGCGGGACGTGAGACCCAGTACTTC. This codes for CASSQEDWLAGRETQYF.

J is TRBJ2-2 and V is TRBV5-5; D is perhaps TRBD1 (5 bases). This CDR3 comprises 15 residues. Germline loops: CDR1 SGHKS, CDR2 YYEKEE (reference sequence). V was cut by 0 bases and J by 5 bases, with 11 bases left in between. In DNA form, the CDR3 reads TGTGCCAGCAGCTTGGCCCCTGACAGTACCGGGGAGCTGTTTTTT. This sequence encodes CASSLAPDSTGELFF.

This clonotype was seen many times. The CDR3 sequence: CSAIEAGGPRNEQFF. In nucleotides, the CDR3 is TGCAGTGCTATTGAAGCGGGAGGGCCTCGCAATGAGCAGTTCTTC. The rearrangement uses TRBV20-1 and TRBJ2-1; TRBD2 matches 10 bases. Germline lookup yields CDR1 DFQATT and CDR2 SNEGSKA (reference sequence). With V trimmed by 4 bases and J by 6 bases, 9 bases remained unmatched. The CDR3 is 15 amino acids.

Here the CDR3 DNA reads TGCGCCAGCAGGGGGGACCTAAGTCTTACCGGGGAGCTGTTTTTT. Protein product: CASRGDLSLTGELFF. J is TRBJ2-2 and V is TRBV10-2; D could derive from TRBD1 or TRBD2 (5 bases each). CDR1 is WSHSY and CDR2 is SAAADI in the germline V gene. The length of the CDR3 is 15 residues. The germline V and J ends were trimmed by 6 bases and 5 bases, with 16 bases remaining between them.

This clonotype was seen ten or more times. This chain links TRBV20-1 with TRBJ2-7, with D uncertain. The germline V and J ends were trimmed by 3 bases and 2 bases, with 8 bases remaining between them. The CDR3 has 12 amino acids. Germline CDR1 reads DFQATT; CDR2 reads SNEGSKA (reference sequence). CDR3 sequence (DNA): TGCAGTGCTAGTGAATTGCCCTACGAGCAGTACTTC. Its translation is CSASELPYEQYF.

This clonotype has a handful of counts. The chain uses TRBV5-5 and TRBJ2-1; 8 bases match TRBD2. Germline lookup yields CDR1 SGHKS and CDR2 YYEKEE (reference sequence). The CDR3 length is 15 residues. The V segment lost 3 bases and the J segment 6 bases; nucleotides outside the gene matches: 8. CDR3: CASSWGAGGGNEQFF. The CDR3 DNA reads TGTGCCAGCAGCTGGGGGGCGGGGGGTGGCAATGAGCAGTTCTTC.

The V call is TRBV12-5, the J call TRBJ1-1, with a possible D match to TRBD1 (5 bases). The CDR3 spans 15 residues. V lost 5 bases, J lost 0 bases, and 13 bases lay in between. Germline CDR1 and CDR2: LGHNT and FRNRAP. The CDR3: CASGVVWGMNTEAFF. The CDR3 nucleotides read TGTGCTAGTGGTGTCGTTTGGGGGATGAACACTGAAGCTTTCTTT.

This clonotype appeared a few times. The CDR3 is CASSHYSMPRGKNYGYTF. CDR3 nucleotides: TGTGCCAGCAGTCATTACTCGATGCCCAGGGGTAAAAACTATGGCTACACCTTC. The chain carries TRBV27 and TRBJ1-2; D is possibly TRBD1 (6 bases). V shed 5 bases and J shed 2 bases, with 24 bases lying between them. CDR1 is MNHEY, CDR2 SMNVEV, per germline (reference sequence). The length of the CDR3 is 18 residues.

This clonotype was picked up many times. The V and J genes are TRBV7-3 and TRBJ2-1; 10 bases line up with TRBD1. Per the germline V gene, CDR1 is SGHTA and CDR2 is FQGTGA. V lost 5 bases and J lost 7; bases outside the gene matches: 8. The CDR3 totals 15 residues. The CDR3 is CASSPRQGADNEQFF. The CDR3, as DNA: TGTGCCAGCAGCCCCAGACAGGGGGCGGATAATGAGCAGTTCTTC.

There are a few counts of this clonotype. The CDR3 DNA reads as TGTGCCACCAGCAAGAGCTCAGAGAACACCGGGGAGCTGTTTTTT. Translating it yields CATSKSSENTGELFF. The rearrangement uses TRBV15 and TRBJ2-2; unclear D gene. The CDR3 sequence is 15 residues long. Trimming took 4 bases from V and 1 from J, leaving 10 bases between them. Germline V gene lookup returns CDR1 LNHNV and CDR2 YYDKDF (reference sequence).